This T cell receptor (beta chain) comes out of a study of blood T cell repertoires in COVID-19. Study summary: Nucleic acid was either cDNA or gDNA, and it came from T cells, B-cell-depleted T cells, or PBMCs.

The CDR3 is 14 amino acids. Germline-derived CDR1 and CDR2 are SGHDT and YYEEEE. TCRdb's copy holds only in-frame clones and misses some; the assay was immunoSEQ multiplex PCR. Of 250,000 to 300,000 clones in the sample, around nine tenths were seen once. On this clone itself: The junction shows a germline mismatch at one end, possibly a read error.

This clonotype was sampled from a woman aged 70 to 79 with COVID-19, enrolled during active disease. The sample comprised peripheral blood. The rearrangement joins TRBV5-6 to TRBJ1-1; D may be TRBD1 (5 bases). The CDR3 protein is CASSPPRAGTEAFF. CDR3 DNA sequence: TGTGCCAGCAGCCCACCGCGCGCCGGGACTGAGGCTTTCTTT.